One T cell receptor (beta chain) is described in this entry. This specimen belongs to a study of blood T cell repertoires in COVID-19. Germline V gene lookup returns CDR1 SGHRS and CDR2 YFSETQ. The CDR3 has 17 amino acids. V was pared by 2 bases and J by 2 bases, with 17 bases between. In the authors' methods: Researchers report that nucleated cell counts were estimated from reference gene primer amplification. Using immunoSEQ multiplex PCR, the repertoire was profiled, and TCRdb retains in-frame clones only, with some absent. That table furnishes V, J and clone size, whereas the DNA furnished D and trimming. The table lists 150,000 to 200,000 clones, 82% of them singletons.

Sequencing was carried out using peripheral blood. This clonotype was sampled from a woman aged 65 to 85 with acute or convalescent COVID-19. The chain has TRBV5-1 and TRBJ2-1; D is perhaps TRBD2 (6 bases). CDR3 DNA sequence: TGCGCCAGCAGCTTTACCCCTGGGGGGATCGCCTACAATGAGCAGTTCTTC. Its translation is CASSFTPGGIAYNEQFF.